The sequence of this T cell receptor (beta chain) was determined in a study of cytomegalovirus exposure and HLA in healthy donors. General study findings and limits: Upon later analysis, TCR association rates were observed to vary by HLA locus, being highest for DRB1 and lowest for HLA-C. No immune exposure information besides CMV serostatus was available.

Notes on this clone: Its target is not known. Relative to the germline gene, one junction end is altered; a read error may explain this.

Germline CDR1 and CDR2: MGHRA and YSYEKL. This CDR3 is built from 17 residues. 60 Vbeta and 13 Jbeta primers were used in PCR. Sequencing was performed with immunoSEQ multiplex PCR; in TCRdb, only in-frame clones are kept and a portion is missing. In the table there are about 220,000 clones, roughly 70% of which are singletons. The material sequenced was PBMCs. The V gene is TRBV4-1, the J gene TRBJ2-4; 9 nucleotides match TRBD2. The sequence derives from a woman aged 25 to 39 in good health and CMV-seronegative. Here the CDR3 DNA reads TGCGTCAGCAGCCAAGGTGGGGCTAGCGGGACCAAAAACATTCAGTACTTC. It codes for CVSSQGGASGTKNIQYF.